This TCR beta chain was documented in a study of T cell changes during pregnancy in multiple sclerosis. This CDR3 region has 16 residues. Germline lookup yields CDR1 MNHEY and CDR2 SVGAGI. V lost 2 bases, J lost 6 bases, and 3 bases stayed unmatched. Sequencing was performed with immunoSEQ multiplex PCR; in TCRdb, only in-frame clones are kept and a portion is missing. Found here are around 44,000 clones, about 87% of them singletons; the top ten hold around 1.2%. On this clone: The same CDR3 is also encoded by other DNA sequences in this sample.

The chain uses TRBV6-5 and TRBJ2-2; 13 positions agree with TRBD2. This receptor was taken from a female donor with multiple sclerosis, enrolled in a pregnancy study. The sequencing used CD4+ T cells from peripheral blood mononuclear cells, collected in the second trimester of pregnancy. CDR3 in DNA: TGTGCCAGCAGTTACCTGACTAGCGGGAGGCCCGGGGAGCTGTTTTTT. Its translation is CASSYLTSGRPGELFF.